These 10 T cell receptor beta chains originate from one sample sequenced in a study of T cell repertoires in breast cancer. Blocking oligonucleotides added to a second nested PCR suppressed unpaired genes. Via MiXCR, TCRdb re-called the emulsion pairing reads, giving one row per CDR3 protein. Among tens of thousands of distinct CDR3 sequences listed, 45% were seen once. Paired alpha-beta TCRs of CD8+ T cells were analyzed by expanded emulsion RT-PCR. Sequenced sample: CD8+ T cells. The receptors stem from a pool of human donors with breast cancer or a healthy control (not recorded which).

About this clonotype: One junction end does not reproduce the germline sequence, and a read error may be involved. The CDR3 sequence: CAGSESVYGGYNEQFF. CDR3 nucleotides: TGTGCCGGCAGTGAATCTGTATACGGCGGATACAATGAGCAGTTCTTC. This chain joins TRBV2 and TRBJ2-1; the D is unclear. Germline CDR1 SNHLY, CDR2 FYNNEI. CDR3 length equals 16 residues.

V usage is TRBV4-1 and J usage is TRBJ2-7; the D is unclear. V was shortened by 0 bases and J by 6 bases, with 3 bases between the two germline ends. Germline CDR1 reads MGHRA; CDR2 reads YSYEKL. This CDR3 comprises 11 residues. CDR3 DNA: TGCGCCAGCAGCCAAGATTCCGAGCAGTACTTC. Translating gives CASSQDSEQYF.

The CDR3 region is CASSSGTSGVYEQYF. CDR3 nucleotide sequence: TGTGCCAGCAGTTCCGGGACTAGTGGGGTTTACGAGCAGTACTTC. The chain couples TRBV2 to TRBJ2-7; 8 bases map to TRBD2. V dropped 5 bases and J dropped 4; count of bases not matched to a gene: 10. The CDR3 sequence is 15 residues long. Germline assignment: CDR1 SNHLY and CDR2 FYNNEI.

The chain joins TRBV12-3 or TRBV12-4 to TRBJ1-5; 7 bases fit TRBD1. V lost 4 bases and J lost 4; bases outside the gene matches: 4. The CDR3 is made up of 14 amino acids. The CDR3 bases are TGTGCCAGCAGTTCGGACAGGTTGAATCAGCCCCAGCATTTT. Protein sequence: CASSSDRLNQPQHF.

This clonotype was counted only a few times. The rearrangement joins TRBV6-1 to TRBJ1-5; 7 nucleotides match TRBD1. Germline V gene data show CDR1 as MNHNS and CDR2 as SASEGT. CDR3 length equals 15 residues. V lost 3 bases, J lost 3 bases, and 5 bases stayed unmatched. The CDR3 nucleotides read TGTGCCAGCAGTGACTGGGACAGACCCAATCAGCCCCAGCATTTT. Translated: CASSDWDRPNQPQHF.

For the CDR3, the DNA is TGTGCCTTGGAGGAAGGAGAACTTAATGGCTACACCTTC. It yields the protein CALEEGELNGYTF. The gene calls are TRBV30 and TRBJ1-2; D is unresolved. The CDR3 is 13 residues long. Germline V CDR1 and CDR2: GTSNPN, SVGIG (reference sequence). Trimming cost V 7 bases and J 6 bases, with 18 bases left between them.

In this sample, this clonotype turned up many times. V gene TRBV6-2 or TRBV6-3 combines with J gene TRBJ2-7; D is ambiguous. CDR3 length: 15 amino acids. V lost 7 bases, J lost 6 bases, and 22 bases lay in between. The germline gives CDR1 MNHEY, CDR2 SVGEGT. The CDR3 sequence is CASMPVLAYGREQYF. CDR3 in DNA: TGTGCCAGCATGCCCGTCCTGGCGTATGGTCGCGAGCAGTACTTC.

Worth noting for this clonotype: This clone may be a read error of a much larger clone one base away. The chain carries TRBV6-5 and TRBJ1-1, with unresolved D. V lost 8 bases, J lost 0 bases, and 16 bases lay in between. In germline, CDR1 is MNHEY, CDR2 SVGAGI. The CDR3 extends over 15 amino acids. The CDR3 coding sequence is TGTGCCAGCGGGGTTCAGGAGGGTATGAACACTGAAGCTTTCTTT. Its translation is CASGVQEGMNTEAFF.

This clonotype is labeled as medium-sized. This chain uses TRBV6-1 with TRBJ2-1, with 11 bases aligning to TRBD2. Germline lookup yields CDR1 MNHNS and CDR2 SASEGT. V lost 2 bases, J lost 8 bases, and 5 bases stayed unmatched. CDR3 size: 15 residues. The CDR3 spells CASSEIAGGRDEQFF. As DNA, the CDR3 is TGTGCCAGCAGTGAAATAGCGGGGGGGCGGGATGAGCAGTTCTTC.

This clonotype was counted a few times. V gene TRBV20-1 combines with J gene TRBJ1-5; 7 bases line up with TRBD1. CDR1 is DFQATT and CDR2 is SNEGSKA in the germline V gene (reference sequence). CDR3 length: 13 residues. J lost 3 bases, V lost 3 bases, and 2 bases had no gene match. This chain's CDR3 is CSARTGNNQPQHF. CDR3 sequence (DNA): TGCAGTGCTAGGACAGGGAACAATCAGCCCCAGCATTTT.